A selection of T cell receptor beta chains follows, all from one sample in a study of blood T cell repertoires in COVID-19. Assay used: immunoSEQ multiplex PCR; TCRdb lists only in-frame clones, some missing. The data contain 200,000 to 250,000 clones, 89% of them singletons. Sequences were obtained from peripheral blood. The source is a woman in her thirties or forties with acute or convalescent COVID-19. Both conserved end residues are part of each CDR3. D genes are given only for firm matches. Not every row has a clone size; where given, it reads once, few, many or a size class.

.,TRBD2,TRBJ2-5,TRBV4-2,TGTGCCAGCAGCCCGGGGGGGCCAGGGCAAGAGACCCAGTACTTC,CASSPGGPGQETQYF
.,.,TRBJ2-1,TRBV27,TGTGCCAGCAGTTTTGGGGGGTTTGGCAATGAGCAGTTCTTC,CASSFGGFGNEQFF
few,TRBD1,TRBJ1-2,TRBV19,TGTGCCAGTAGTATGGCCAGGGGGGACCGCTACACCTTC,CASSMARGDRYTF
.,.,TRBJ2-6,TRBV2,TGTGCCAGCGAGGGGGTGGGCCTCGACTCTGGGGCCAACGTCCTGACTTTC,CASEGVGLDSGANVLTF
.,.,TRBJ2-2,TRBV9,TGTGCCAGCAGCGTATTAGGGGCCGGGGAGCTGTTTTTT,CASSVLGAGELFF
once,.,TRBJ1-5,TRBV6-5,TGTGCCAGCAGTCCTAGGGGGGGTCAGCCCCAGCATTTT,CASSPRGGQPQHF
.,.,TRBJ1-2,TRBV28,TGTGCCAGCACCTTGGATTTATCGGACAGACCTAACTATGGCTACACCTTC,CASTLDLSDRPNYGYTF
.,TRBD1,TRBJ1-1,TRBV7-2,TGTGCCAGCAGCTCCCGGACAGGGGTGAACACTGAAGCTTTCTTT,CASSSRTGVNTEAFF
.,TRBD1,TRBJ1-3,TRBV5-1,TGCGCCAGCAGCAAAGGACAGGAGTACTCTGGAAACACCATATATTTT,CASSKGQEYSGNTIYF
.,TRBD1,TRBJ1-5,TRBV12-3/TRBV12-4,TGTGCCAGCAGTTCCTCTCAGGGGGCGACCCAGCATTTT,CASSSSQGATQHF
.,.,TRBJ1-5,TRBV4-1,TGCGCCAGCAGCCAAGCGGGAGGGACTCGTCAGCCCCAGCATTTT,CASSQAGGTRQPQHF
.,.,TRBJ1-2,TRBV29-1,TGCAGCGTCCAGGGAGGGAGCTATGGCTACACCTTC,CSVQGGSYGYTF
.,.,TRBJ1-5,TRBV6-2/TRBV6-3,TGTGCCAGCAGTTACTCCCGGGTTCAGCCCCAGCATTTT,CASSYSRVQPQHF
.,.,TRBJ1-4,TRBV27,TGTGCCAGCAGTTCCGGGGGACCGGGGGAGGAAAAACTGTTTTTT,CASSSGGPGEEKLFF
.,.,TRBJ1-4,TRBV19,TGTGCCAGTAAGTGGCGACACCTTAATGAAAAACTGTTTTTT,CASKWRHLNEKLFF
.,.,TRBJ1-6,TRBV9,TGTGCCAGCAGCGTAGCCCCGGTTCTCGGGGATCCCGTCCATGGCTCCTATAATTCACCCCTCCACTTT,CASSVAPVLGDPVHGSYNSPLHF
.,TRBD1,TRBJ1-2,TRBV11-2,TGTGCCAGCAGCCTCGACAGGGGGCTAGACTATGGCTACACCTTC,CASSLDRGLDYGYTF
.,TRBD1,TRBJ1-1,TRBV25-1,TGTGCCAGCAGTGAATGGGACAGGAACACTGAAGCTTTCTTT,CASSEWDRNTEAFF
.,TRBD1,TRBJ2-5,TRBV10-3,TGTGCCATCAGGACGGACAGGGACGGAGAGACCCAGTACTTC,CAIRTDRDGETQYF
.,.,TRBJ1-2,TRBV10-3,TGTGCCGACTCCCCCCAAGCTAACTATGGCTACACCTTC,CADSPQANYGYTF
.,TRBD2,TRBJ2-5,TRBV7-9,TGTGCCAGCAGCTTAGTAGCGGGGGGCCAAGAGACCCAGTACTTC,CASSLVAGGQETQYF
.,TRBD2,TRBJ2-3,TRBV7-9,TGTGCCAGCAGCATGTCTAGCGGGGGGGCCGGAGATACGCAGTATTTT,CASSMSSGGAGDTQYF
.,.,TRBJ1-5,TRBV2,TGTGCCAGCAGTGAATCAGGGATTAGCAATCAGCCCCAGCATTTT,CASSESGISNQPQHF
.,.,TRBJ2-3,TRBV6-4,TGTGCCAGCAGTGACTCCCGCAGGGCGGGGGCCCCCGGGGATACGCAGTATTTT,CASSDSRRAGAPGDTQYF
few,.,TRBJ1-1,TRBV29-1,TGCAGCGGCCTAAAACAGGGCAGGAGCACTGAAGCTTTCTTT,CSGLKQGRSTEAFF
few,.,TRBJ1-1,TRBV29-1,TGCAGCGTTGAAATTTTACAGGGATCCACTGAAGCTTTCTTT,CSVEILQGSTEAFF
.,.,TRBJ2-2,TRBV18,TGTGCCAGCTCACCTCCGCGGGGCACGAACACCGGGGAGCTGTTTTTT,CASSPPRGTNTGELFF
.,TRBD1,TRBJ1-1,TRBV5-1,TGCGCCAGCAGCCCACAGGGGGTCACTGAAGCTTTCTTT,CASSPQGVTEAFF
once,.,TRBJ2-5,TRBV6-5,TGTGCCAGCAGGAATTACTCCCGCTGGGAGACCCAGTACTTC,CASRNYSRWETQYF